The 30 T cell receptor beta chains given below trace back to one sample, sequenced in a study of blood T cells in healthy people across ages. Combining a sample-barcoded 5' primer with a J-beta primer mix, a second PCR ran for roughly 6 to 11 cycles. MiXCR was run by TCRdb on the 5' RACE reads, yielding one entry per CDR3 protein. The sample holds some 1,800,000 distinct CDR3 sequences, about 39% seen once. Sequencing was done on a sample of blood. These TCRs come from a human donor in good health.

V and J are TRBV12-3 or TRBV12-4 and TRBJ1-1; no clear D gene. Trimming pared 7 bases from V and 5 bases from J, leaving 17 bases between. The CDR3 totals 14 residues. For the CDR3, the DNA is TGTGCCAGCACTCCGGGCTACGGGTTGACTGAAGCTTTCTTT. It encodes CASTPGYGLTEAFF.

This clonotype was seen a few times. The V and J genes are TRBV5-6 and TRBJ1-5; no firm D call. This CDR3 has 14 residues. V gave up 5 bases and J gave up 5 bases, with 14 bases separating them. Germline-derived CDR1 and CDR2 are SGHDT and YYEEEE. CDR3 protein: CASSLGPADQPQHF. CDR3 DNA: TGTGCCAGCAGTTTAGGACCAGCGGATCAGCCCCAGCATTTT.

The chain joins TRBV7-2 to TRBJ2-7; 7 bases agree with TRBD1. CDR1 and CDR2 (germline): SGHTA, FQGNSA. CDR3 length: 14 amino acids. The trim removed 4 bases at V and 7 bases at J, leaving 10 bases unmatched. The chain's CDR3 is CASSSDLQGLEQYF. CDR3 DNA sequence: TGTGCCAGCAGCTCTGATTTACAGGGGCTGGAGCAGTACTTC. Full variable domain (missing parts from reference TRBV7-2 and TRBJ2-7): GAGVSQSPSNKVTEKGKDVELRCDPISGHTALYWYRQSLGQGLEFLIYFQGNSAPDKSGLPSDRFSAERTGGSVSTLTIQRTQQEDSAVYLCASSSDLQGLEQYFGPGTRLTVT.

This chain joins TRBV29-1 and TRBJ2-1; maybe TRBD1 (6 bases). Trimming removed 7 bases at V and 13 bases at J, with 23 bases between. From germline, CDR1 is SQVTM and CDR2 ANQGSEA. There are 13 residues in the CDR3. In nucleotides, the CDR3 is TGCAGCGGACAAAACAGGGCACGCGAGACCCAGTTCTTC. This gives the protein CSGQNRARETQFF.

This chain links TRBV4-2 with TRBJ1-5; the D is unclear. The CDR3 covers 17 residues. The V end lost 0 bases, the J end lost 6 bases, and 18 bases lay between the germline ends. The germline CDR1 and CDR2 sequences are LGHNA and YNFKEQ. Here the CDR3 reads CASSQDIVIPGVQPQHF. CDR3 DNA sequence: TGTGCCAGCAGCCAAGATATTGTAATCCCAGGAGTTCAGCCCCAGCATTTT.

CDR3 sequence (DNA): TGCAGTGCTCCATCTGGGAGAGGCGATGAGCAGTTCTTC. Protein sequence: CSAPSGRGDEQFF. V usage is TRBV20-1 and J usage is TRBJ2-1, with a tentative D call TRBD2 (5 bases). The V and J ends lost 5 bases and 8 bases respectively, with 16 bases between them. The germline V gene encodes CDR1 DFQATT and CDR2 SNEGSKA (reference sequence). The length of the CDR3 is 13 residues.

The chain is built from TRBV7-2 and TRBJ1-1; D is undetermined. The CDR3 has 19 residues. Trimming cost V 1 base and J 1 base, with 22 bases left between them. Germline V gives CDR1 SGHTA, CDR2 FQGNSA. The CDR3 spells CASSLDGLGHLGENTEAFF. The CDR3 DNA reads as TGTGCCAGCAGCTTAGATGGGCTGGGCCACCTTGGAGAGAACACTGAAGCTTTCTTT. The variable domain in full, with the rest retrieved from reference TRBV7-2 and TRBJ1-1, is GAGVSQSPSNKVTEKGKDVELRCDPISGHTALYWYRQSLGQGLEFLIYFQGNSAPDKSGLPSDRFSAERTGGSVSTLTIQRTQQEDSAVYLCASSLDGLGHLGENTEAFFGQGTRLTVV.

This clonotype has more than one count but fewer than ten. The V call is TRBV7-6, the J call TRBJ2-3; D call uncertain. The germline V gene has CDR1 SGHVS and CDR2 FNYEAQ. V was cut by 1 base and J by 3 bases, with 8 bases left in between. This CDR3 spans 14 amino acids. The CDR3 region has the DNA TGTGCCAGCAGCTTAGATTATAGGACAGATACGCAGTATTTT. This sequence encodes CASSLDYRTDTQYF.

In DNA form, the CDR3 reads TGTGCCACCAGCAGAGCGAGAGGGGTAAACTATGGCTACACCTTC. It codes for CATSRARGVNYGYTF. The chain has TRBV15 and TRBJ1-2, with TRBD1 as a possible D gene (5 bases). The V and J ends lost 1 base and 2 bases respectively, with 11 bases between them. The CDR3 runs 15 residues. The germline V gene has CDR1 LNHNV and CDR2 YYDKDF (reference sequence).

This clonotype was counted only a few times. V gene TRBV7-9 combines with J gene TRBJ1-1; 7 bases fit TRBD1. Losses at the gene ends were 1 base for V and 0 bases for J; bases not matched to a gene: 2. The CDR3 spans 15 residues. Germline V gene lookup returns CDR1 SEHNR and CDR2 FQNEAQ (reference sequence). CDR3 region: CASSLVQGVNTEAFF. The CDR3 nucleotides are TGTGCCAGCAGCTTAGTCCAGGGGGTGAACACTGAAGCTTTCTTT.

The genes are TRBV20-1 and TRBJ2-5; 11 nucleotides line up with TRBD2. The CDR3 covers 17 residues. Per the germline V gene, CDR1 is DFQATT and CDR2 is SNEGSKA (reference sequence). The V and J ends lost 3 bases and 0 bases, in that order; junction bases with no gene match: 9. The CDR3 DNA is TGCAGTGCTAGTGTGTCGGGACTAGCGGTTTACCAAGAGACCCAGTACTTC. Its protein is CSASVSGLAVYQETQYF.

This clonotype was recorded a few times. The CDR3 region is CASSYQDWNYGYTF. DNA for the CDR3: TGTGCCAGCAGTTATCAGGACTGGAACTATGGCTACACCTTC. The chain has TRBV12-3 or TRBV12-4 and TRBJ1-2; D unresolved. The CDR3 runs to 14 residues. V lost 4 bases and J lost 2, with 11 bases in between.

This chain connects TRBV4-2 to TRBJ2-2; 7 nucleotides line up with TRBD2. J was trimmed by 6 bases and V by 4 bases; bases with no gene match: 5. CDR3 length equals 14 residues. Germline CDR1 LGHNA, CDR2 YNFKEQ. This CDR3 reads CASSRGGDAGELFF. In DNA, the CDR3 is TGTGCCAGCAGCCGGGGGGGGGACGCCGGGGAGCTGTTTTTT.

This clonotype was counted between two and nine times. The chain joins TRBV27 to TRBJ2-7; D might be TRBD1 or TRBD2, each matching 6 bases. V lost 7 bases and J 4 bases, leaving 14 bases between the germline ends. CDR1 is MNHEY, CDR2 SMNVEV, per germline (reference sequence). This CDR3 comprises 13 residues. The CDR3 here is CASKVGGGYEQYF. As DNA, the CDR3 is TGTGCCAGCAAGGTCGGGGGCGGGTACGAGCAGTACTTC.

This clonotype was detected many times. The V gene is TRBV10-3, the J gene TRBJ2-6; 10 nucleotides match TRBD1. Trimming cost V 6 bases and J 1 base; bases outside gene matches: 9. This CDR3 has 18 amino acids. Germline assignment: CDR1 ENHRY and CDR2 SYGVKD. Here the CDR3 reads CAISHGQGVRSGANVLTF. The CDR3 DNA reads TGTGCCATCAGCCATGGACAGGGGGTAAGGTCTGGGGCCAACGTCCTGACTTTC.

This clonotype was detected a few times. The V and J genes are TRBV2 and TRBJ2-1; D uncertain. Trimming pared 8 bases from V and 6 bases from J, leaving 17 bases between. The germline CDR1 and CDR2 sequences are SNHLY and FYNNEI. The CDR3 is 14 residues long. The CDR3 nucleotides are TGTGCCAGCGTTAGAATTTCCAAACTCAATGAGCAGTTCTTC. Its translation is CASVRISKLNEQFF.

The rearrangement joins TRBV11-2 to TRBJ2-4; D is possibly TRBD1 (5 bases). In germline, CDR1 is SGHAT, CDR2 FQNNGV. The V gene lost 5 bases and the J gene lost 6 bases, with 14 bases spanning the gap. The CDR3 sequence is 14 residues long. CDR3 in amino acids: CASSPQGRGNIQYF. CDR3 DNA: TGTGCCAGCAGCCCCCAGGGTAGGGGAAACATTCAGTACTTC.

This CDR3 is CATLDRVSDEQYF. In nucleotides, the CDR3 is TGTGCCACCCTGGACAGGGTGAGTGACGAGCAGTACTTC. The chain links TRBV6-1 to TRBJ2-7; 8 nucleotides match TRBD1. The V gene's germline CDR1 is MNHNS and CDR2 SASEGT. V was clipped by 10 bases and J by 5 bases; unmatched bases: 10. The CDR3 runs 13 residues.

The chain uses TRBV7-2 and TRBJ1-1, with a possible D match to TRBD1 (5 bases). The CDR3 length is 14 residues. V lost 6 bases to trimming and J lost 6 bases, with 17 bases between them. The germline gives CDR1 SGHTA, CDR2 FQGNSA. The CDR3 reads CASSFQGIRPEAFF. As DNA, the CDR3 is TGTGCCAGCAGTTTTCAGGGTATTAGACCTGAAGCTTTCTTT.

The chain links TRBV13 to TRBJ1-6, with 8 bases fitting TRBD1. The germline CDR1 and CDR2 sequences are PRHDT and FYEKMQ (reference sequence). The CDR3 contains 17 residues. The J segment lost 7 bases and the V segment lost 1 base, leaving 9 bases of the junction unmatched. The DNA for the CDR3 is TGTGCCAGCAGCTTAGTCCGAGGACAGGGATGGAATTCACCCCTCCACTTT. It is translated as CASSLVRGQGWNSPLHF.

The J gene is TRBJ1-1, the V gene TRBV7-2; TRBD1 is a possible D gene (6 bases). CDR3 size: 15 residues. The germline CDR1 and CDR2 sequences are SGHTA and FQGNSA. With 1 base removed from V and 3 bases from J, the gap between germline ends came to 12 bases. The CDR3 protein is CASSLGLRGYTEAFF. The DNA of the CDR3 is TGTGCCAGCAGCTTAGGTTTGAGGGGGTACACTGAAGCTTTCTTT.

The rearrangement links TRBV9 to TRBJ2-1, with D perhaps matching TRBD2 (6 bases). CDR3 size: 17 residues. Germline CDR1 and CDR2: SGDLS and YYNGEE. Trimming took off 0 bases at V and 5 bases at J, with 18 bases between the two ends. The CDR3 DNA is TGTGCCAGCAGCGTAGCGCCTAGCGAGGGGCGGGACAATGAGCAGTTCTTC. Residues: CASSVAPSEGRDNEQFF.

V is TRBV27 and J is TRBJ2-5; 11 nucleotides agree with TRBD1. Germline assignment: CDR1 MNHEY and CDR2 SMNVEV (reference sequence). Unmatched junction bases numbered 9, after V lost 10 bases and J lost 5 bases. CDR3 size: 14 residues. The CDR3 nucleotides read TGTGCCACTTCGGACAGGGGGCTGAGGGAGACCCAGTACTTC. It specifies CATSDRGLRETQYF.

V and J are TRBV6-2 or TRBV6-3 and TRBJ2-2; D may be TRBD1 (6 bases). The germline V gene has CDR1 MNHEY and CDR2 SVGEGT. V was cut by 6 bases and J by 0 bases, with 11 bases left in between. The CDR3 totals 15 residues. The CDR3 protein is CASSWDTSNTGELFF. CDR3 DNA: TGTGCCAGCAGCTGGGACACCTCGAACACCGGGGAGCTGTTTTTT.

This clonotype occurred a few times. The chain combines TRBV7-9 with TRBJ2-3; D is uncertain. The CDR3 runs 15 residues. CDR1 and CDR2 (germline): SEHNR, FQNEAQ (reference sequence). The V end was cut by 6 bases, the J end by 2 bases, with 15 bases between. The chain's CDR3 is CASSYAVADTDTQYF. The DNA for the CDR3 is TGTGCCAGCAGTTACGCGGTCGCCGACACAGATACGCAGTATTTT.

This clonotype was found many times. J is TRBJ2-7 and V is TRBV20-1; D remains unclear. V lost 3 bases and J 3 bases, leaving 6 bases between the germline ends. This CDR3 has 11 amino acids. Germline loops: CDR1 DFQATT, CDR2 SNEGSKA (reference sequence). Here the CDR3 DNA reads TGCAGTGCTAGGCTCAGCTACGAGCAGTACTTC. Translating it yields CSARLSYEQYF.

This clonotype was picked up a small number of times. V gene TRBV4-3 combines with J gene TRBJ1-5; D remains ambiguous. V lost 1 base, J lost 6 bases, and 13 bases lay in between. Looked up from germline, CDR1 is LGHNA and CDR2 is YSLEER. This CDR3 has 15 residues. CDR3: CASSQARTSGQPQHF. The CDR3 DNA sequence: TGCGCCAGCAGCCAAGCCCGGACCTCCGGTCAGCCCCAGCATTTT.

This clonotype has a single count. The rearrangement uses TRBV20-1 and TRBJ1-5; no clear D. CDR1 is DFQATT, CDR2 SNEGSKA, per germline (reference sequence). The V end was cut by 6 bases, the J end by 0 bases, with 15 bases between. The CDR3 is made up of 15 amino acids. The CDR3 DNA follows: TGCAGTGCCCCCCCCAGCGGACCTAGCAATCAGCCCCAGCATTTT. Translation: CSAPPSGPSNQPQHF.

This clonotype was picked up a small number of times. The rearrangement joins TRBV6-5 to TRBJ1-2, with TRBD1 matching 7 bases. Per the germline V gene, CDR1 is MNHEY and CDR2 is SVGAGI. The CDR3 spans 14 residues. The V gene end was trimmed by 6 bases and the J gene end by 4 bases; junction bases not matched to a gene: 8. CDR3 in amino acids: CASSAGTAIYGYTF. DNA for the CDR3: TGTGCCAGCAGCGCCGGGACAGCGATCTATGGCTACACCTTC.

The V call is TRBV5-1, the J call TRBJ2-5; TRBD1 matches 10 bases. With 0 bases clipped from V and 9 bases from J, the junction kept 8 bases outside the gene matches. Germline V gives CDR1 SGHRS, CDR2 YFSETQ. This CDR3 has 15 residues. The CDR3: CASSLAGTGDEAQYF. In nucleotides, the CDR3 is TGCGCCAGCAGCTTGGCGGGGACAGGGGACGAGGCCCAGTACTTC.